This T cell receptor beta chain was identified during a study of blood T cell repertoires in COVID-19. Turning to the study itself: Some COVID-19 samples were acute and others convalescent; all came from the United States, Italy and Spain. In each case, the material was cDNA or gDNA derived from T cells, B-cell-depleted T cells, or PBMCs.

Germline loops: CDR1 SGHVS, CDR2 FNYEAQ. This CDR3 has 16 residues. Trimming took 4 bases from V and 2 from J; bases not matched to a gene: 11. In the study's own analysis: Using reference gene primer amplification, nucleated cell counts were estimated. Clones were sequenced by immunoSEQ multiplex PCR, and TCRdb holds only the in-frame ones, with some missing. The V and J calls and clone size come from that table; D and trimming were worked out from the DNA. In the table there are fewer than 400,000 clones, approximately 86% of which are singletons. V and J are TRBV7-6 and TRBJ2-7; 7 bases fit TRBD2. The receptor comes from a human donor in a cohort sampled during active COVID-19. Sequenced input: peripheral blood. The CDR3 bases are TGTGCCAGCAGCTCTAGGAGCGGGAAGAGGCCCTACGAGCAGTACTTC. Protein product: CASSSRSGKRPYEQYF.